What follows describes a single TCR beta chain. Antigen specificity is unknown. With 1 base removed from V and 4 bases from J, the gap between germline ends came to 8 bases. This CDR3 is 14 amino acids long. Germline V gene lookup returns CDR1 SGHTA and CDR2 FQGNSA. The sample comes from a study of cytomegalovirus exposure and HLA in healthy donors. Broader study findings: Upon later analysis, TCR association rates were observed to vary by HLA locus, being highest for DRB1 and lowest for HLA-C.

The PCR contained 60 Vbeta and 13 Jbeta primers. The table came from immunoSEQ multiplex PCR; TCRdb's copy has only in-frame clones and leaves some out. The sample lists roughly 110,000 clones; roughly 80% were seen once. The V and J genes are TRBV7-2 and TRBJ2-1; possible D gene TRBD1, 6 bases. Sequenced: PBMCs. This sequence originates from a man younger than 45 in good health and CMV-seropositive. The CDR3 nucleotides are TGTGCCAGCAGCTTAGTCACAGGGTACAATGAGCAGTTCTTC. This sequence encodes CASSLVTGYNEQFF.